Each of the 11 T cell receptor beta chains below was sequenced from the same sample in a study of T cell changes during pregnancy in multiple sclerosis. Profiled with immunoSEQ multiplex PCR; TCRdb holds only in-frame clones, not every one. In the table there are some 29,000 clones, roughly 89% of which are singletons. The starting material was CD4+ T cells from peripheral blood mononuclear cells, obtained in the first trimester of pregnancy. These receptors originate from a female donor in good health, enrolled as a control in a pregnancy study.

The J gene is TRBJ1-2, the V gene TRBV6-1; 8 bases align to TRBD1. The germline V gene encodes CDR1 MNHNS and CDR2 SASEGT. The CDR3 is made up of 14 amino acids. V was clipped by 6 bases and J by 7 bases; unmatched bases: 10. The CDR3 reads CASSTTGGKGGYTF. The DNA for the CDR3 is TGTGCCAGCAGCACAACAGGGGGGAAAGGTGGCTACACCTTC.

The J gene is TRBJ1-3, the V gene TRBV7-9, with 8 bases identical to TRBD1. CDR1 and CDR2 from the germline V gene are SEHNR and FQNEAQ (reference sequence). The V and J ends lost 5 bases and 3 bases, in that order; junction bases with no gene match: 3. The CDR3 sequence is 14 residues long. The CDR3 DNA is TGTGCCAGCAGCAACGACAGGGGTGGAAACACCATATATTTT. Its translation: CASSNDRGGNTIYF.

The chain carries TRBV7-9 and TRBJ2-7, with 7 nucleotides matching TRBD1. V lost 5 bases, J lost 0 bases, and 7 bases stayed unmatched. Germline assignment: CDR1 SEHNR and CDR2 FQNEAQ (reference sequence). The CDR3 loop spans 15 amino acids. For the CDR3, the DNA is TGTGCCAGCAGCCTTGACAGGGTCAGCTCCTACGAGCAGTACTTC. Translating it yields CASSLDRVSSYEQYF. The full variable domain, rest sourced from reference TRBV7-9 and TRBJ2-7, is DTGVSQNPRHKITKRGQNVTFRCDPISEHNRLYWYRQTLGQGPEFLTYFQNEAQLEKSRLLSDRFSAERPKGSFSTLEIQRTEQGDSAMYLCASSLDRVSSYEQYFGPGTRLTVT.

V usage is TRBV6-1 and J usage is TRBJ1-5; D is uncertain. This CDR3 comprises 14 residues. The germline V gene has CDR1 MNHNS and CDR2 SASEGT. The ends were cut back, 2 bases at V and 0 bases at J, with 5 bases in the middle. The DNA for the CDR3 is TGTGCCAGCAGTGAATATTATAGCAATCAGCCCCAGCATTTT. Translated, it gives CASSEYYSNQPQHF.

The V and J genes are TRBV18 and TRBJ2-7; 11 bases fit TRBD1. V dropped 8 bases and J dropped 5; count of bases not matched to a gene: 8. The CDR3 is made up of 14 amino acids. Germline CDR1 KGHSH, CDR2 LQKENI. In nucleotides, the CDR3 is TGTGCCAGCACACAGGACAGGGGGCTCCACGAGCAGTACTTC. Amino acid sequence: CASTQDRGLHEQYF.

The chain uses TRBV6-1 and TRBJ2-3; 8 bases agree with TRBD2. The CDR3 sequence is 16 residues long. After removal of 1 base from V and 5 bases from J, the junction contained 8 bases not matched to a gene. Germline V gene data show CDR1 as MNHNS and CDR2 as SASEGT. CDR3 DNA: TGTGCCAGCAGTGAAGAAGGGGGAAGCGGGGGAGATACGCAGTATTTT. Its translation: CASSEEGGSGGDTQYF.

The V gene is TRBV5-1, the J gene TRBJ1-5, with D perhaps matching TRBD1 (6 bases). CDR1 is SGHRS and CDR2 is YFSETQ in the germline V gene. The CDR3 extends over 15 amino acids. Trimming stripped 4 bases from V and 4 bases from J, with 15 bases between. The CDR3 spells CASSPGDLSNQPQHF. The CDR3 nucleotides are TGCGCCAGCAGCCCAGGGGATTTAAGTAATCAGCCCCAGCATTTT.

The chain employs TRBV7-2 and TRBJ1-5; 9 positions agree with TRBD1. V was pared by 7 bases and J by 4 bases, with 2 bases of the junction left unmatched. Germline CDR1 reads SGHTA; CDR2 reads FQGNSA. This CDR3 has 13 amino acids. CDR3 in amino acids: CASTQGANQPQHF. CDR3 sequence (DNA): TGTGCCAGCACACAGGGGGCTAATCAGCCCCAGCATTTT.

The gene calls are TRBV11-2 and TRBJ2-5, with unresolved D. CDR1 is SGHAT and CDR2 is FQNNGV in the germline V gene. Trimming pared 5 bases from V and 3 bases from J, leaving 13 bases between. This CDR3 comprises 14 residues. This CDR3 is CASSPSDTEETQYF. The DNA for the CDR3 is TGTGCCAGCAGCCCCTCCGACACAGAAGAGACCCAGTACTTC.

This clone came up a few times. This rearrangement joins TRBV6-4 to TRBJ2-3; tentative D call: TRBD1 (6 bases). Germline CDR1 is MRHNA and CDR2 is SNTAGT. V lost 2 bases and J 3 bases, leaving 9 bases between the germline ends. CDR3 length equals 14 residues. The DNA for the CDR3 is TGTGCCAGCAGTGACCAGGGGCAGACAGATACGCAGTATTTT. Residues: CASSDQGQTDTQYF.

The V and J genes are TRBV7-2 and TRBJ1-6; 10 positions agree with TRBD1. The J segment lost 6 bases and the V segment lost 5 bases, leaving 4 bases of the junction unmatched. The germline V gene has CDR1 SGHTA and CDR2 FQGNSA. CDR3 size: 15 residues. In DNA, the CDR3 is TGTGCCAGCAGCCCCCGGACAGGGGGTAATTCACCCCTCCACTTT. It specifies CASSPRTGGNSPLHF. The whole variable domain, remainder taken from reference TRBV7-2 and TRBJ1-6, is GAGVSQSPSNKVTEKGKDVELRCDPISGHTALYWYRQSLGQGLEFLIYFQGNSAPDKSGLPSDRFSAERTGGSVSTLTIQRTQQEDSAVYLCASSPRTGGNSPLHFGNGTRLTVT.